A single sample is the source of the 11 T cell receptor beta chains below, sequenced in a study of cytomegalovirus exposure and HLA in healthy donors. 13 Jbeta primers and 60 Vbeta primers were used for the PCR. TCRdb's copy holds only in-frame clones and misses some; the assay was immunoSEQ multiplex PCR. The sample shows 55,000 to 65,000 clones, about 85% of them seen only once. The specimen sequenced was PBMCs. The receptors originated from a female donor in good health and CMV-seronegative.

The count of this clone is one. The rearrangement uses TRBV27 and TRBJ1-6, with D possibly matching TRBD1 (6 bases). The CDR3 is 18 residues long. V lost 7 bases to trimming and J lost 6 bases, with 25 bases between them. Germline values: CDR1 MNHEY, CDR2 SMNVEV (reference sequence). CDR3 sequence reads: CASTPGASRGAGNSPLHF. CDR3 nucleotides: TGTGCCAGCACCCCAGGGGCCTCGCGGGGGGCGGGTAATTCACCCCTCCACTTT.

The CDR3 protein is CASSRGTRNTGELFF. The CDR3 bases are TGTGCCAGCAGTCGGGGGACTAGGAACACCGGGGAGCTGTTTTTT. The rearrangement joins TRBV6-5 to TRBJ2-2, with TRBD2 matching 8 bases. Looked up from germline, CDR1 is MNHEY and CDR2 is SVGAGI. V was clipped by 5 bases and J by 1 base; unmatched bases: 3. The CDR3 sequence is 15 residues long.

This clone was seen a single time. The J gene is TRBJ1-1, the V gene TRBV9; 7 bases fit TRBD1. J was trimmed by 4 bases and V by 3 bases; bases with no gene match: 9. The germline CDR1 and CDR2 sequences are SGDLS and YYNGEE. The CDR3 is made up of 15 amino acids. The CDR3 sequence is CASSETGVFGTEAFF. The DNA for the CDR3 is TGTGCCAGCAGCGAAACAGGGGTTTTCGGCACTGAAGCTTTCTTT. The whole variable domain, remainder taken from reference TRBV9 and TRBJ1-1, is DSGVTQTPKHLITATGQRVTLRCSPRSGDLSVYWYQQSLDQGLQFLIQYYNGEERAKGNILERFSAQQFPDLHSELNLSSLELGDSALYFCASSETGVFGTEAFFGQGTRLTVV.

This clone was observed a handful of times. This chain uses TRBV6-5 with TRBJ2-2; TRBD1 is a possible D gene (6 bases). Germline assignment: CDR1 MNHEY and CDR2 SVGAGI. CDR3 length: 14 residues. Between the trimmed V and J ends, which lost 6 bases and 4 bases, there was a span of 12 bases. Here the CDR3 DNA reads TGTGCCAGCAGCAATGGACAGTCCACCGGGGAGCTGTTTTTT. Encoded protein: CASSNGQSTGELFF.

This clone showed up just once. V and J are TRBV5-4 and TRBJ2-3; D is unclear. Germline V gene lookup returns CDR1 SGHNT and CDR2 YYREEE (reference sequence). The CDR3 runs 12 residues. V was clipped by 4 bases and J by 0 bases, with 3 bases between them. CDR3 DNA: TGTGCCAGCAGCCTAAGCACAGATACGCAGTATTTT. Residues: CASSLSTDTQYF.

In DNA form, the CDR3 reads TGTGCCAGCAGCCTGCTTCTGAGGGAGACCCAGTACTTC. Protein product: CASSLLLRETQYF. The J gene is TRBJ2-5, the V gene TRBV6-5; D unresolved. Germline V gene lookup returns CDR1 MNHEY and CDR2 SVGAGI. Trimming shortened V by 6 bases and J by 5 bases, and 13 bases separated the two germline ends. The CDR3 runs 13 residues.

V usage is TRBV7-2 and J usage is TRBJ2-7; 8 bases map to TRBD2. Losses at the gene ends were 5 bases for V and 0 bases for J; bases not matched to a gene: 3. The CDR3 totals 14 residues. Per germline, CDR1 SGHTA and CDR2 FQGNSA. For the CDR3, the DNA is TGTGCCAGCAGCCCGAGCGGGAGCTCCTACGAGCAGTACTTC. Protein product: CASSPSGSSYEQYF.

A few counts support this clone. This chain joins TRBV2 and TRBJ2-1; 13 bases align to TRBD2. CDR1 and CDR2 (germline): SNHLY, FYNNEI. This CDR3 is 14 amino acids long. Trimming at V came to 10 bases and at J to 7 bases, leaving 7 bases not matched to a gene. The CDR3 here is CAIKRTSGGNEQFF. The CDR3 DNA reads as TGTGCCATAAAGAGGACTAGCGGGGGAAATGAGCAGTTCTTC.

Here the CDR3 reads CASSAKLTGELFF. DNA for the CDR3: TGTGCCAGCAGTGCCAAACTCACCGGGGAGCTGTTTTTT. The rearrangement uses TRBV27 and TRBJ2-2; the D is unclear. V gave up 5 bases and J gave up 4 bases, with 8 bases separating them. Germline values: CDR1 MNHEY, CDR2 SMNVEV (reference sequence). The CDR3 contains 13 residues.

The V and J genes are TRBV4-1 and TRBJ2-7, with 7 bases identical to TRBD1. With V trimmed by 1 base and J by 5 bases, 5 bases remained unmatched. Germline V CDR1 and CDR2: MGHRA, YSYEKL. The CDR3 runs 14 residues. CDR3 DNA: TGCGCCAGCAGCCAAGGACCTCAGGGGGACGAGCAGTACTTC. Translated, it gives CASSQGPQGDEQYF.

V gene TRBV4-3 combines with J gene TRBJ2-7; TRBD1 matches at 8 bases. The CDR3 runs to 15 residues. J gave up 5 bases and V 0 bases, and 6 bases lay outside the gene matches. Germline-derived CDR1 and CDR2 are LGHNA and YSLEER. The CDR3 region has the DNA TGCGCCAGCAGCCAAGATCCAGGACAGGGCCACGAGCAGTACTTC. Protein sequence: CASSQDPGQGHEQYF.